The rows below give T cell receptor beta chains drawn from one sample of a study of CD4 T cells in relation to SARS-CoV-2 and coronaviruses. Generated by immunoSEQ multiplex PCR, the TCRdb table keeps only in-frame clones and is missing some. The data contain some 20,000 clones, 78% of them seen just once; the ten biggest clones take up 15% to 20%. No cognate antigen is known for these TCRs. Material for sequencing was CD4+ T cells from PBMCs, cultured in vitro. Receptor source: a human donor in good health. The CDR3 runs from the conserved cysteine through the conserved F or W. D genes are given only for firm matches. Some rows mark clone size as missing; the rest say once, few, many or name a class of expanded clone.

j_call d_call clone_size v_call cdr3_nt cdr3_aa
TRBJ1-2 NA NA TRBV19 TGTGCCAGTAGTATGGGAGAAGGAATTTATGGCTACACCTTC CASSMGEGIYGYTF
TRBJ1-1 NA NA TRBV7-3 TGTGCCAGCAGCTTGGATAGGGGGGTCACTGAAGCTTTCTTT CASSLDRGVTEAFF
TRBJ2-5 TRBD1 NA TRBV24-1 TGTGCCACCAGTCTGGGACAGGGCTTGGAGACCCAGTACTTC CATSLGQGLETQYF
TRBJ2-1 NA NA TRBV7-9 TGTGCCAGCAGCGCAACCGGGAGCTACAATGAGCAGTTCTTC CASSATGSYNEQFF
TRBJ2-1 TRBD1 once TRBV7-3 TGTGCCAGCAGCTCTTCGGGACAGGGTAACAATGAGCAGTTCTTC CASSSSGQGNNEQFF
TRBJ1-5 NA NA TRBV10-3 TGTGCCATCAGTGATTTAATGGGGGAGCAGCCCCAGCATTTT CAISDLMGEQPQHF
TRBJ1-1 NA NA TRBV10-3 TGTGCCATCAGCGGACTGGCCTCGAACACTGAAGCTTTCTTT CAISGLASNTEAFF
TRBJ2-5 TRBD2 NA TRBV5-1 TGCGCCAGCAGCTGGGGACTAGCACTAAGTCAAGAGACCCAGTACTTC CASSWGLALSQETQYF
TRBJ1-1 NA few TRBV28 TGTGCCAGCAAGCAGGGACTCATGAACACTGAAGCTTTCTTT CASKQGLMNTEAFF
TRBJ1-2 NA once TRBV24-1 TGTGCCACCAGTGATTCGGGGCGAGCGGATGGGTACTATGGCTACACCTTC CATSDSGRADGYYGYTF
TRBJ1-6 NA once TRBV27 TGTGCCAGCAAGTCTGCAGGGAGTTCACCCCTCCACTTT CASKSAGSSPLHF
TRBJ1-2 NA NA TRBV19 TGTGCCAGTAGTAGAGGGACCGGCTACACCTTC CASSRGTGYTF
TRBJ2-7 TRBD1 NA TRBV6-6 TGTGCCAGCAGTTACCAAGACAGGGGATCCTACGAGCAGTACTTC CASSYQDRGSYEQYF
TRBJ1-1 NA NA TRBV30 TGTGCCTGGAGTGGACAGGCGGTTGAAGCTTTCTTT CAWSGQAVEAFF
TRBJ2-1 NA NA TRBV20-1 TGCAGTGCTAGTTCCAGCCAGCACAATGAGCAGTTCTTC CSASSSQHNEQFF
TRBJ2-2 NA NA TRBV28 TGTGCCAGCAGTTCCCCCGACACCGGGGAGCTGTTTTTT CASSSPDTGELFF
TRBJ2-1 NA NA TRBV28 TGTGCCAGCAGTTTACTGGGGGTGAGGAATGAGCAGTTCTTC CASSLLGVRNEQFF
TRBJ2-7 NA NA TRBV6-6 TGTGCCAGCATCCCCTCAGGGGCATCCTACGAGCAGTACTTC CASIPSGASYEQYF